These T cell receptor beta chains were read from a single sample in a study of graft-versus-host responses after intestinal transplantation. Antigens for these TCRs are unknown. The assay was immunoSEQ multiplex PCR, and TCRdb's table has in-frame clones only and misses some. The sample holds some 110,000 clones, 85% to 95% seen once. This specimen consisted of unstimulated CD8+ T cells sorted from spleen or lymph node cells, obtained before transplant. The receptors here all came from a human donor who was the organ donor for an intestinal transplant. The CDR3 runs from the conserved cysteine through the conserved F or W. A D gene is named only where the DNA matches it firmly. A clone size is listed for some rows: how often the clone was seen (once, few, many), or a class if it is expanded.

TGCGCCAGCAGCCAAGAAGGGGGCACTGAAGCTTTCTTT,CASSQEGGTEAFF,-,TRBV4-1,-,TRBJ1-1
TGTGCCAGCGGCCCACTCTCCACCAGATACGAGCAGTACTTC,CASGPLSTRYEQYF,-,TRBV11-2,-,TRBJ2-7
TGTCCTGGGAGCGCACACCGGGGTTCTAACGGGAATGAGCAGTTCTTC,CPGSAHRGSNGNEQFF,-,TRBV22-1,-,TRBJ2-1
TGCGCCAGCAGCCCACTGCGAGGGGGTTCGGACACTGAAGCTTTCTTT,CASSPLRGGSDTEAFF,-,TRBV4-1,-,TRBJ1-1
TGCGCCAGCAGCTTGGTGGGGGCGGATGAGCAGTTCTTC,CASSLVGADEQFF,-,TRBV5-1,-,TRBJ2-1
TGCGCCAGCAGCCAAACTGAACTAGCGGGAGCCTACGAGCAGTACTTC,CASSQTELAGAYEQYF,TRBD2,TRBV4-1,once,TRBJ2-7
TGTGCCAGCAGCTTATCCGGTGGAAACGCCTACGAGCAGTACTTC,CASSLSGGNAYEQYF,-,TRBV7-2,-,TRBJ2-7
TGTGCCAGCAGTGAGAATTGGCGGAATGAGCAGTTCTTC,CASSENWRNEQFF,-,TRBV2,-,TRBJ2-1
TGTGCCTGGAGTTTTGGACAGTCGGAGACCCAGTACTTC,CAWSFGQSETQYF,-,TRBV30,once,TRBJ2-5
TGCGCCAGCAGCTTTGCAGGGGCCTACGAGCAGTACTTC,CASSFAGAYEQYF,-,TRBV5-1,-,TRBJ2-7
TGTGCCAGCAACTCCGGGACAGGGTCATCCTACGAGCAGTACTTC,CASNSGTGSSYEQYF,TRBD1,TRBV5-8,few,TRBJ2-7
TGCGCCAGCAGCCAAGACCACCGCTCTGGAAACACCATATATTTT,CASSQDHRSGNTIYF,-,TRBV4-1,-,TRBJ1-3
TGTGCCAGCAGTGAAGTTAAGGGGACCTACGAGCAGTACTTC,CASSEVKGTYEQYF,-,TRBV6-1,-,TRBJ2-7
TGCGCCAGCAGCTTGGCAGGGAGGTCTTTAGGTGGCTACACCTTC,CASSLAGRSLGGYTF,-,TRBV5-1,-,TRBJ1-2
TGTGCCAGCAGTTTAGGGTCCTACGAGCAGTACTTC,CASSLGSYEQYF,-,TRBV27,-,TRBJ2-7
TGTGCCACCAGCAAGTACCGGGCGAACAATCAGCCCCAGCATTTT,CATSKYRANNQPQHF,-,TRBV15,-,TRBJ1-5
TGTGCCAGTAGTTCCCAACGACTAGCCAACAATGAGCAGTTCTTC,CASSSQRLANNEQFF,TRBD2,TRBV19,-,TRBJ2-1